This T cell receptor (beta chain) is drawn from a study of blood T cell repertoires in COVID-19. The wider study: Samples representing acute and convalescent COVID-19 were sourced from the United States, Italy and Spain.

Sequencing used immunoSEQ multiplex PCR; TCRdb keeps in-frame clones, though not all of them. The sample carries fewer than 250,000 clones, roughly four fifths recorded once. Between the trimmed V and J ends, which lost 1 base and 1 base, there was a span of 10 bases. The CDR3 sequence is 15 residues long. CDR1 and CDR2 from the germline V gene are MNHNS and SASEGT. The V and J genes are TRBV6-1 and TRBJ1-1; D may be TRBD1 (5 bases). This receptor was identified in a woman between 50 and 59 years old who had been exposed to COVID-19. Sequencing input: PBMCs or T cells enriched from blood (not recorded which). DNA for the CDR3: TGTGCCAGCAGTGAAGGCTGGGGGGGGAACACTGAAGCTTTCTTT. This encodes CASSEGWGGNTEAFF.